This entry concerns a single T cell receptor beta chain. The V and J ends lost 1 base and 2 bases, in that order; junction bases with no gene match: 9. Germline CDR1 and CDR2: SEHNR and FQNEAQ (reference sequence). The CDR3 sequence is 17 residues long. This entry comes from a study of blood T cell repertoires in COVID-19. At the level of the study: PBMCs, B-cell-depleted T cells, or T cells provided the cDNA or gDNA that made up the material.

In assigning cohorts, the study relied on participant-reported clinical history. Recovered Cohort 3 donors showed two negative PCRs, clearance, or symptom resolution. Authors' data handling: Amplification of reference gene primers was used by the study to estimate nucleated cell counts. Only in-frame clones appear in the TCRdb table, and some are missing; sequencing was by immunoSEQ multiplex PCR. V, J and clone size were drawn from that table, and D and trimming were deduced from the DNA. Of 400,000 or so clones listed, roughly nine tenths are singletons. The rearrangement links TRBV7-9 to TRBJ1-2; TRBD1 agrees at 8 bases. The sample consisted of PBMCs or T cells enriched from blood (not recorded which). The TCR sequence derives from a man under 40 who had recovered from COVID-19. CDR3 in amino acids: CASSLVGFRTGNYGYTF. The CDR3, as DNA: TGTGCCAGCAGCTTAGTTGGGTTCCGGACAGGGAACTATGGCTACACCTTC.